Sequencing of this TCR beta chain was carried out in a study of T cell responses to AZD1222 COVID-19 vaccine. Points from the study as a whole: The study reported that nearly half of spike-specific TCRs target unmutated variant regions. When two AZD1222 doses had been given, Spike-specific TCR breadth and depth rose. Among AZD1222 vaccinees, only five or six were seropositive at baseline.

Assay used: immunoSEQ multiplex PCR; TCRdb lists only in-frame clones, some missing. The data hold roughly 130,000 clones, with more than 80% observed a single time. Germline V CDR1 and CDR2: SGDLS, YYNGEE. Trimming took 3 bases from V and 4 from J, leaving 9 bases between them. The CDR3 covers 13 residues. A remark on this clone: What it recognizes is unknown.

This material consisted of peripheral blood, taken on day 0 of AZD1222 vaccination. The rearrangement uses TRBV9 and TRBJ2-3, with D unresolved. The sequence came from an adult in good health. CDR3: CASSADPADTQYF. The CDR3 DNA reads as TGTGCCAGCAGCGCCGATCCGGCAGATACGCAGTATTTT.